The next 13 T cell receptor beta chains were all read from a single sample in a study of shared clonotypes between healthy human individuals. The method was immunoSEQ multiplex PCR; TCRdb's version includes in-frame clones alone and lacks a portion of them. The table records roughly 2.4 million clones, almost 96% of them present only once. The specimen sequenced was naive CD4+ T cells sorted from blood. Subset: CD45RA+ positively selected. The receptor set was obtained from a man younger than 35 in good health.

The chain has TRBV7-9 and TRBJ2-5; 11 nucleotides agree with TRBD2. The CDR3 is 14 amino acids. The junction had 5 bases not matched to a gene; V was cut back by 7 bases and J by 4 bases. CDR1 and CDR2 from the germline V gene are SEHNR and FQNEAQ (reference sequence). CDR3 loop: CASTDSGRGETQYF. For the CDR3, the DNA is TGTGCCAGCACCGATAGCGGGAGGGGAGAGACCCAGTACTTC. Full variable domain (remainder filled in from reference TRBV7-9 and TRBJ2-5): DTGVSQNPRHKITKRGQNVTFRCDPISEHNRLYWYRQTLGQGPEFLTYFQNEAQLEKSRLLSDRFSAERPKGSFSTLEIQRTEQGDSAMYLCASTDSGRGETQYFGPGTRLLVL.

The rearrangement joins TRBV11-2 to TRBJ2-2, with 9 bases matching TRBD1. Germline values: CDR1 SGHAT, CDR2 FQNNGV. This CDR3 region has 15 residues. J lost 4 bases, V lost 4 bases, and 4 bases had no gene match. The CDR3 nucleotides are TGTGCCAGCAGCTGGGACAGGGTAACCACCGGGGAGCTGTTTTTT. Translating it yields CASSWDRVTTGELFF.

The J gene is TRBJ2-7, the V gene TRBV6-6, with 9 positions matching TRBD1. The J segment lost 1 base and the V segment lost 2 bases, leaving 6 bases of the junction unmatched. The CDR3 spans 16 residues. From germline, CDR1 is MNHNY and CDR2 SVGAGI (reference sequence). The DNA for the CDR3 is TGTGCCAGCAGTTACCACCTGGGACAGGGTTCCTACGAGCAGTACTTC. It encodes CASSYHLGQGSYEQYF.

The chain carries TRBV6-6 and TRBJ1-6, with D perhaps TRBD1 (5 bases). The length of the CDR3 is 14 residues. Germline CDR1 is MNHNY and CDR2 is SVGAGI (reference sequence). Trimming pared 5 bases from V and 6 bases from J, leaving 11 bases between. The CDR3 sequence: CASSPRDFNSPLHF. In DNA, the CDR3 is TGTGCCAGCAGTCCCCGGGACTTTAATTCACCCCTCCACTTT.

About this clone itself: The identical CDR3 is also encoded by other nucleotide sequences in the sample. V gene TRBV5-1 combines with J gene TRBJ2-3; D perhaps matches TRBD1 (5 bases). CDR1 is SGHRS and CDR2 is YFSETQ in the germline V gene. Trimming pared 0 bases from V and 6 bases from J, leaving 11 bases between. CDR3 length equals 14 residues. CDR3 bases: TGCGCCAGCAGCTTGGTCCAGGGATCGGATACGCAGTATTTT. It encodes CASSLVQGSDTQYF.

This clone was seen a handful of times. The V gene is TRBV7-9, the J gene TRBJ2-7; D is unresolved. Looked up from germline, CDR1 is SEHNR and CDR2 is FQNEAQ (reference sequence). The CDR3 spans 12 residues. V lost 2 bases, J lost 5 bases, and 7 bases lay in between. The CDR3 protein is CASSLNRNEQYF. The CDR3 coding sequence is TGTGCCAGCAGCTTAAACAGAAACGAGCAGTACTTC.

The rearrangement joins TRBV7-9 to TRBJ2-6, with no clear D. Per the germline V gene, CDR1 is SEHNR and CDR2 is FQNEAQ (reference sequence). The CDR3 loop spans 15 amino acids. V was shortened by 5 bases and J by 1 base, with 9 bases between the two germline ends. The CDR3 here is CASSRQWSGANVLTF. The CDR3 DNA follows: TGTGCCAGCAGCCGCCAATGGTCTGGGGCCAACGTCCTGACTTTC.

CDR3 in amino acids: CAWSLGTSDVETQYF. CDR3 DNA: TGTGCCTGGAGCCTCGGGACTAGCGACGTAGAGACCCAGTACTTC. V and J are TRBV30 and TRBJ2-5, with 10 bases matching TRBD2. The length of the CDR3 is 15 residues. Germline V gene lookup returns CDR1 GTSNPN and CDR2 SVGIG (reference sequence). V gave up 3 bases and J gave up 4 bases; unmatched junction bases: 8.

J is TRBJ2-2 and V is TRBV5-4; the match to TRBD2 covers 15 bases. CDR3 length equals 17 residues. Germline values: CDR1 SGHNT, CDR2 YYREEE (reference sequence). J was trimmed by 6 bases and V by 5 bases; bases with no gene match: 8. This CDR3 is CASRPGLAGGRAGELFF. The CDR3 nucleotides are TGTGCCAGCAGGCCGGGACTAGCGGGAGGAAGGGCCGGGGAGCTGTTTTTT.

The rearrangement joins TRBV19 to TRBJ2-1, with TRBD2 as a possible D gene (5 bases). Trimming removed 10 bases from V and 4 bases from J, with 17 bases in between. The V gene's germline CDR1 is LNHDA and CDR2 SQIVND (reference sequence). The CDR3 loop spans 14 amino acids. The CDR3 DNA is TGTGCCACTTCCACTAGTTCTCCTTACAATGAGCAGTTCTTC. It encodes CATSTSSPYNEQFF.

J is TRBJ2-7 and V is TRBV11-2; 8 positions match TRBD2. Germline V CDR1 and CDR2: SGHAT, FQNNGV. This CDR3 comprises 15 residues. V trimming: 5 bases; J trimming: 2 bases; junction bases outside the gene matches: 8. CDR3 nucleotide sequence: TGTGCCAGCAGCGCCCCCTTGCGGGGGGCCTACGAGCAGTACTTC. This encodes CASSAPLRGAYEQYF.

With regard to this clone: The same CDR3 also results from other DNA sequences found in this sample. J is TRBJ2-7 and V is TRBV10-3; 8 positions agree with TRBD1. Germline V gene sequence: CDR1 ENHRY, CDR2 SYGVKD. The CDR3 extends over 13 amino acids. V lost 5 bases, J lost 4 bases, and 4 bases stayed unmatched. The CDR3 bases are TGTGCCATCAGTTCCCAGGGGGCTTACGAGCAGTACTTC. Translated, it gives CAISSQGAYEQYF.

This chain joins TRBV19 and TRBJ1-2, with a possible D match to TRBD1 (5 bases). Germline V gene lookup returns CDR1 LNHDA and CDR2 SQIVND (reference sequence). Trimming pared 8 bases from V and 5 bases from J, leaving 12 bases between. This CDR3 spans 12 amino acids. DNA of the CDR3: TGTGCCAGTCGAGGGGAGGAGTATGGCTACACCTTC. It specifies CASRGEEYGYTF.